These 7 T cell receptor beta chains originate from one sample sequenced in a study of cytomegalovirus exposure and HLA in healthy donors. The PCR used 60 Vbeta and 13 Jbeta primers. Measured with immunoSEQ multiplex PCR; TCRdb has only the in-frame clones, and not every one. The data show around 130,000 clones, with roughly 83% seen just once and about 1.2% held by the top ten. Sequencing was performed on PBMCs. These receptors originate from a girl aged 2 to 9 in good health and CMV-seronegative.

CDR3: CASRRDTGPGTGGLYEQYF. DNA of the CDR3: TGTGCCAGCAGGCGCGACACCGGACCCGGGACAGGGGGCCTCTACGAGCAGTACTTC. The chain employs TRBV28 and TRBJ2-7, with 12 bases fitting TRBD1. This CDR3 comprises 19 residues. V shed 6 bases, J shed 3 bases, and the junction held 18 bases outside the gene matches. Germline loops: CDR1 MDHEN, CDR2 SYDVKM.

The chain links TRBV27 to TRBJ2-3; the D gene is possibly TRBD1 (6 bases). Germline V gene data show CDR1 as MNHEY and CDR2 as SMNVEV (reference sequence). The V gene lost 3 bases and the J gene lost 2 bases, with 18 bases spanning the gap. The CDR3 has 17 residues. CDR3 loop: CASSLGASDEYTDTQYF. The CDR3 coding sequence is TGTGCCAGCAGTTTGGGGGCTAGTGATGAGTACACAGATACGCAGTATTTT.

The CDR3 here is CSVEAPLSSYNEQFF. CDR3 in DNA: TGCAGCGTTGAAGCACCCCTGAGCTCCTACAATGAGCAGTTCTTC. This chain uses TRBV29-1 with TRBJ2-1; D remains ambiguous. CDR1 is SQVTM and CDR2 is ANQGSEA in the germline V gene. V lost 1 base and J lost 0, with 10 bases in between. The CDR3 consists of 15 residues.

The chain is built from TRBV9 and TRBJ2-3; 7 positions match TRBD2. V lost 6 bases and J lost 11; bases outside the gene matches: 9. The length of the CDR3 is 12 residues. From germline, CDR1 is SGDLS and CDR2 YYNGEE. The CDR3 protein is CASNEGGGMQYF. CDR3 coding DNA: TGTGCCAGCAACGAGGGCGGGGGTATGCAGTATTTT.

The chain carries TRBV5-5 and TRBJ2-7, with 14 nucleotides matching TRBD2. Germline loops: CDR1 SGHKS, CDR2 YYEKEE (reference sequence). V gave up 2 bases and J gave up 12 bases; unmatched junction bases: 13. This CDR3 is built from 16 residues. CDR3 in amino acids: CASSLTPGLAGETRYF. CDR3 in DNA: TGTGCCAGCAGCTTAACCCCGGGACTAGCGGGAGAAACTCGGTACTTC. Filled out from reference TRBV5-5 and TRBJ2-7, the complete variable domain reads DAGVTQSPTHLIKTRGQQVTLRCSPISGHKSVSWYQQVLGQGPQFIFQYYEKEERGRGNFPDRFSARQFPNYSSELNVNALLLGDSALYLCASSLTPGLAGETRYFGPGTRLTVT.

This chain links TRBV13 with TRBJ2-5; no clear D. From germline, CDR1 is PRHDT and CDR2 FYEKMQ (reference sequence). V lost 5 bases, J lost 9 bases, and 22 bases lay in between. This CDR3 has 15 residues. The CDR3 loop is CASSPMRLLPEAQYF. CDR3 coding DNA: TGTGCCAGCAGCCCAATGCGACTCCTCCCCGAGGCCCAGTACTTC.

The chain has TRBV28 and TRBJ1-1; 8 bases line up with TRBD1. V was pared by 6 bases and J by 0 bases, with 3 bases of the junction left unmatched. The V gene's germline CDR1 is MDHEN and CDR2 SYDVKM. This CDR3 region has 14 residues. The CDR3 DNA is TGTGCCAGCAGCGGACAGGGCCTGAACACTGAAGCTTTCTTT. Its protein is CASSGQGLNTEAFF.